This is a list of T cell receptor beta chains from one sample in a study of PD-1 blockade in mismatch repair-deficient tumors. Clones were read by immunoSEQ multiplex PCR, and TCRdb kept only the in-frame ones, dropping some. This table holds roughly 25,000 clones, 65% to 85% found once. The sample was peripheral blood, taken 12 weeks after starting pembrolizumab. Receptors were obtained from an adult with mismatch repair-deficient cancer. Both conserved end residues are part of each CDR3. A D gene is named only where the DNA matches it firmly. The size of a clone is reported for some rows only, either as once, few or many, or as a class for expanded clones.

J gene	V gene	D gene	clone size	CDR3 length	CDR3 protein	CDR3 DNA
TRBJ1-1	TRBV20-1	.	.	10	CSVLSPEAFF	TGCAGTGTACTATCCCCTGAAGCTTTCTTT
TRBJ1-5	TRBV28	TRBD1	.	16	CASNPIGTGGNQPQHF	TGTGCCAGCAACCCTATCGGGACAGGGGGCAATCAGCCCCAGCATTTT
TRBJ2-7	TRBV12-5	.	.	14	CASGLVGGLREQYF	TGTGCTAGTGGCCTCGTCGGGGGATTGAGGGAGCAGTACTTC
TRBJ2-7	TRBV4-3	TRBD2	.	15	CASSQLSGSSYEQYF	TGCGCCAGCAGCCAACTAAGCGGGAGCTCCTACGAGCAGTACTTC
TRBJ2-5	TRBV11-2	.	.	13	CASSLGPQETQYF	TGTGCCAGCAGCTTAGGTCCCCAAGAGACCCAGTACTTC
TRBJ1-1	TRBV18	TRBD1	.	12	CASRTGETEAFF	TGTGCCAGCCGGACAGGGGAAACTGAAGCTTTCTTT
TRBJ2-7	TRBV30	.	.	13	CAWSSGSGYEQYF	TGTGCCTGGAGTTCAGGGAGTGGGTACGAGCAGTACTTC
TRBJ2-2	TRBV28	.	.	13	CASRMREAGELFF	TGTGCCAGCAGGATGAGGGAGGCCGGGGAGCTGTTTTTT
TRBJ2-5	TRBV13	TRBD1	.	17	CASSSTRTGSLQETQYF	TGTGCCAGCAGCTCCACTAGGACAGGGTCCCTCCAAGAGACCCAGTACTTC
TRBJ2-7	TRBV11-2	.	.	15	CASSLGSGVTYEQYF	TGTGCCAGCAGCTTAGGTTCAGGGGTTACCTACGAGCAGTACTTC
TRBJ2-1	TRBV9	.	.	13	CASSVDLYNEQFF	TGTGCCAGCAGCGTAGACCTTTACAATGAGCAGTTCTTC
TRBJ2-2	TRBV7-9	TRBD2	once	16	CASILAESANTGELFF	TGTGCCAGCATCCTAGCGGAGAGCGCGAACACCGGGGAGCTGTTTTTT
TRBJ2-7	TRBV27	TRBD2	few	13	CASSLKREYEQYF	TGTGCCAGCAGTTTGAAGCGGGAGTACGAGCAGTACTTC
TRBJ1-2	TRBV6-5	.	.	12	CASSYEGDGYTF	TGTGCCAGCAGTTACGAGGGAGATGGCTACACCTTC
TRBJ2-7	TRBV7-2	TRBD2	.	16	CASSLDESGSGYEQYF	TGTGCCAGCAGCTTGGACGAAAGCGGGAGTGGGTACGAGCAGTACTTC
TRBJ2-3	TRBV4-2	TRBD2	.	15	CASGNLAGGIDTQYF	TGTGCCAGCGGGAACCTAGCGGGAGGAATAGATACGCAGTATTTT
TRBJ2-7	TRBV11-2	TRBD1	.	14	CASSWGQGGYEQYF	TGTGCCAGCAGCTGGGGACAGGGTGGGTACGAGCAGTACTTC
TRBJ1-2	TRBV11-2	.	.	15	CASSLVTGPNYGYTF	TGTGCCAGCAGCTTAGTCACAGGACCCAACTATGGCTACACCTTC
TRBJ2-6	TRBV5-1	.	.	16	CASSLWPGSGANVLTF	TGCGCCAGCAGCTTGTGGCCAGGGTCTGGGGCCAACGTCCTGACTTTC
TRBJ2-7	TRBV6-1	TRBD2	.	15	CASSGETSGSYEQYF	TGTGCCAGCAGTGGGGAGACTAGCGGGAGTTACGAGCAGTACTTC
TRBJ2-4	TRBV7-8	TRBD1	.	13	CASRDRGENIQYF	TGTGCCAGCAGGGACAGGGGAGAAAACATTCAGTACTTC
TRBJ2-6	TRBV15	.	few	15	CATSREHSGANVLTF	TGTGCCACCAGCAGAGAACACTCTGGGGCCAACGTCCTGACTTTC
TRBJ1-4	TRBV28	.	once	17	CASSLMPGALGDEKLFF	TGTGCCAGCAGTTTAATGCCGGGGGCGCTTGGAGATGAAAAACTGTTTTTT
TRBJ2-3	TRBV29-1	.	.	12	CSVDGGEDTQYF	TGCAGCGTTGATGGGGGAGAAGATACGCAGTATTTT
TRBJ2-1	TRBV4-3	TRBD2	.	14	CASREREGQDEQFF	TGCGCCAGCAGGGAGCGGGAGGGCCAGGATGAGCAGTTCTTC
TRBJ2-3	TRBV7-3	TRBD2	few	15	CASSFSGRGTDTQYF	TGTGCCAGCAGCTTTAGTGGGAGGGGCACAGATACGCAGTATTTT
TRBJ2-7	TRBV5-1	.	few	14	CASSLYLESYEQYF	TGCGCCAGCAGCTTGTATCTAGAGTCCTACGAGCAGTACTTC
TRBJ1-4	TRBV6-1	.	.	15	CASSELGGTNEKLFF	TGTGCCAGCAGTGAATTAGGGGGGACTAATGAAAAACTGTTTTTT
TRBJ2-3	TRBV21-1	.	.	15	CASSKEGQAKDTQYF	TGTGCCAGCAGCAAAGAGGGGCAGGCCAAAGATACGCAGTATTTT
TRBJ2-7	TRBV30	.	.	12	CAWRTGIYEQYF	TGTGCCTGGAGAACCGGAATCTACGAGCAGTACTTC
TRBJ1-5	TRBV11-3	.	once	13	CASSLERNQPQHF	TGTGCCAGCAGCCTTGAGAGGAATCAGCCCCAGCATTTT
TRBJ2-3	TRBV6-5	TRBD2	.	15	CASSYGGRGTDTQYF	TGTGCCAGCAGTTATGGTGGGAGGGGCACAGATACGCAGTATTTT
TRBJ1-3	TRBV30	.	.	14	CAWWGQSTGNTIYF	TGTGCCTGGTGGGGGCAGTCTACTGGAAACACCATATATTTT
TRBJ1-5	TRBV6-4	.	.	14	CASARTEGDQPQHF	TGTGCCAGCGCCAGGACTGAGGGGGATCAGCCCCAGCATTTT
TRBJ2-7	TRBV4-1	.	.	12	CASSPILGEQYF	TGCGCCAGCAGTCCTATCTTGGGCGAGCAGTACTTC
TRBJ2-6	TRBV30	TRBD1	.	13	CAWSGSLRTGPAF	TGTGCCTGGAGCGGCTCTCTTAGGACAGGGCCAGCTTTC
TRBJ2-7	TRBV19	TRBD1	.	12	CASSPTGREQYF	TGTGCCAGTAGCCCGACAGGGCGCGAGCAGTACTTC
TRBJ2-3	TRBV4-2	TRBD2	once	16	CASSQALAGGGDTQYF	TGTGCCAGCAGCCAAGCACTAGCGGGAGGGGGAGATACGCAGTATTTT
TRBJ1-4	TRBV7-9	TRBD1	.	16	CASSPISGTGNEKLFF	TGTGCCAGCAGCCCAATATCCGGGACAGGGAATGAAAAACTGTTTTTT
TRBJ2-3	TRBV5-6	.	.	15	CASSFLPSGTDTQYF	TGTGCCAGCAGCTTCCTCCCTAGCGGCACAGATACGCAGTATTTT
TRBJ2-1	TRBV6-4	.	.	14	CASSETGVDNEQFF	TGTGCCAGCAGTGAAACGGGAGTTGACAATGAGCAGTTCTTC
TRBJ1-5	TRBV7-9	.	.	13	CASSLVDHQPQHF	TGTGCCAGCAGCTTAGTAGACCATCAGCCCCAGCATTTT
TRBJ2-7	TRBV4-3	TRBD1	.	15	CASSQRGGGSYEQYF	TGCGCCAGCAGCCAAAGAGGGGGCGGCTCCTACGAGCAGTACTTC
TRBJ2-3	TRBV19	TRBD2	.	17	CASSIPTSGRAGDTQYF	TGTGCCAGTAGTATCCCGACTAGCGGGAGGGCTGGGGATACGCAGTATTTT
TRBJ1-4	TRBV4-3	.	once	14	CASSQGGYNEKLFF	TGCGCCAGCAGCCAAGGAGGATATAATGAAAAACTGTTTTTT
TRBJ1-2	TRBV19	.	.	15	CASSRWRGADYGYTF	TGTGCCAGTAGTAGGTGGAGGGGAGCCGACTATGGCTACACCTTC
TRBJ1-2	TRBV14	.	.	14	CASSQDGPNYGYTF	TGTGCCAGCAGCCAAGATGGACCTAACTATGGCTACACCTTC
TRBJ2-7	TRBV19	.	.	11	CASGTGSEQYF	TGTGCCAGTGGCACAGGGAGCGAGCAGTACTTC
TRBJ2-3	TRBV7-9	.	.	16	CASSSLAETLTDTQYF	TGTGCCAGCAGTTCTTTAGCGGAGACCCTCACAGATACGCAGTATTTT
TRBJ2-5	TRBV18	.	.	16	CASSPRGRGLQETQYF	TGTGCCAGCTCACCAAGGGGTCGCGGGCTCCAAGAGACCCAGTACTTC
TRBJ1-1	TRBV19	.	medium-sized	14	CASSATTLNTEAFF	TGTGCCAGTAGTGCAACGACCCTGAACACTGAAGCTTTCTTT
TRBJ2-7	TRBV6-6	.	.	14	CASRGPDRSYEQYF	TGTGCCAGCAGGGGGCCTGACAGGAGTTACGAGCAGTACTTC
TRBJ1-1	TRBV19	.	few	16	CASSIVSGEKSGEAFF	TGTGCCAGTAGTATAGTCTCGGGGGAAAAATCGGGTGAAGCTTTCTTT
TRBJ2-7	TRBV7-7	.	.	13	CASSLATGNEQYF	TGTGCTAGCAGCTTAGCTACAGGAAACGAGCAGTACTTC